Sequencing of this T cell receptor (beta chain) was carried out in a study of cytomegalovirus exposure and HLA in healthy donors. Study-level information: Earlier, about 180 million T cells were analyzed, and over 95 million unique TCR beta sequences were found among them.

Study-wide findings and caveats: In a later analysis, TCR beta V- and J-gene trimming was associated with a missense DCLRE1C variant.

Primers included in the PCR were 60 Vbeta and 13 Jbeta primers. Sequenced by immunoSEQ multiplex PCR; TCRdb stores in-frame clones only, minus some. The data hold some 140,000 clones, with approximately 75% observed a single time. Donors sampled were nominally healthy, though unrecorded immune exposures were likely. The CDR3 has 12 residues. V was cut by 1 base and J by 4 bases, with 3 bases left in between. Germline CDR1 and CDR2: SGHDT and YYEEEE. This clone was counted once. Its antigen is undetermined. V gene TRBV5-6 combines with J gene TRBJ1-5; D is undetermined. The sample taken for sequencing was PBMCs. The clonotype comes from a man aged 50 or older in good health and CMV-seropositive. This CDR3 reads CASSLLNQPQHF. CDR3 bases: TGTGCCAGCAGCTTGCTAAATCAGCCCCAGCATTTT.